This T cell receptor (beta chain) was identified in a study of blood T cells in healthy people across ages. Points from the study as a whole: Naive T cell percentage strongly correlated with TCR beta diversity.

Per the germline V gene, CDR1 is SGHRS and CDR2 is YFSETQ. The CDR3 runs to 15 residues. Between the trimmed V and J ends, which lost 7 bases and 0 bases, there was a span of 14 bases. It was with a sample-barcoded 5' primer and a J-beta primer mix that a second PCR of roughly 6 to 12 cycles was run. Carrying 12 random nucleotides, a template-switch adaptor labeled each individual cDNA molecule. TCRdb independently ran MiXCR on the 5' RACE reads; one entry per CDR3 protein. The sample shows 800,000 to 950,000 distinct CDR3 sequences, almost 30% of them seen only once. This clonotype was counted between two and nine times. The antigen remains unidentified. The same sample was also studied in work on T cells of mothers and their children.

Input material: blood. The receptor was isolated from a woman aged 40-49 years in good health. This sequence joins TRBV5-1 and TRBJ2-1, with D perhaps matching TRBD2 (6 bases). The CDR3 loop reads CASHEPGSSYNEQFF. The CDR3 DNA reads TGCGCCAGCCACGAACCCGGGAGCTCCTACAATGAGCAGTTCTTC.